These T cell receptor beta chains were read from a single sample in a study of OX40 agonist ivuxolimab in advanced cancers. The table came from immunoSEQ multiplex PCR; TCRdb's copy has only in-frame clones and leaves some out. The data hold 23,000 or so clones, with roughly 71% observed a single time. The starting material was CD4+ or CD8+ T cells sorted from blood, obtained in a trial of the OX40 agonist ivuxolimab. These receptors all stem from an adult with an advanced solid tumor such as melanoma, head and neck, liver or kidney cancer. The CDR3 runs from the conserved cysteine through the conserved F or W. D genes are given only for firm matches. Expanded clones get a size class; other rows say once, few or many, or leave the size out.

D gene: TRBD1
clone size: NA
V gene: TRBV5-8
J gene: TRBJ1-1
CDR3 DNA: TGTGCCAGCAGCCTAACAGGGGGAGGCACTGAAGCTTTCTTT
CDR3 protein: CASSLTGGGTEAFF

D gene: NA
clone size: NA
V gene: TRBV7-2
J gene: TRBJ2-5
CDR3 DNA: TGTGCCAGCAGCCAGGGGCGGGTGGGAGAGACCCAGTACTTC
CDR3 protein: CASSQGRVGETQYF

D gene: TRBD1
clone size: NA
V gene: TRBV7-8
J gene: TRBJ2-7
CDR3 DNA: TGTGCCAGCAGCCCCAGGGACAGAAGGGGGACCTACGAGCAGTACTTC
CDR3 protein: CASSPRDRRGTYEQYF

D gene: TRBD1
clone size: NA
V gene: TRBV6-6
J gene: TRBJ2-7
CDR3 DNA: TGTGCCAGCAGTTATCCGGGACAGGGCGACGAGCAGTACTTC
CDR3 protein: CASSYPGQGDEQYF

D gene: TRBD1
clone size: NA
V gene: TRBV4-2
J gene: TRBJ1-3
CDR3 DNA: TGTGCCAGCAGCCGGGACAGGTCTGGAAACACCATATATTTT
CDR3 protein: CASSRDRSGNTIYF

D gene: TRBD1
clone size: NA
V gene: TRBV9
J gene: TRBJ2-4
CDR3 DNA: TGTGCCAGCAGCGAGACAGGGGGTGGGTACCTAGCCAAAAACATTCAGTACTTC
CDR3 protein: CASSETGGGYLAKNIQYF

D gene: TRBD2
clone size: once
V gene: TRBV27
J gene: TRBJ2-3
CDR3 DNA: TGTGCCAGCAGTTTTCTAGCGGGGGGCACTTTCACAGATACGCAGTATTTT
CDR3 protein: CASSFLAGGTFTDTQYF

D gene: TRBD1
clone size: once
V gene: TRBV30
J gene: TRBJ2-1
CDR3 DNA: TGTGCCTGGAGTGTACTCCACAGGGGGGATTACAATGAGCAGTTCTTC
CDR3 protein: CAWSVLHRGDYNEQFF

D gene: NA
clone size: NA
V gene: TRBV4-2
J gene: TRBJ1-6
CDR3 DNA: TGTGCCAGCAGCCAAGGAACCCTGGGGCCCCTCCACTTT
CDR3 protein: CASSQGTLGPLHF

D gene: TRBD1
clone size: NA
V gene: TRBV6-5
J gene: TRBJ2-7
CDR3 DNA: TGTGCCAGCAGTTCCGCCGGGACAGGGATATACGAGCAGTACTTC
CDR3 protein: CASSSAGTGIYEQYF

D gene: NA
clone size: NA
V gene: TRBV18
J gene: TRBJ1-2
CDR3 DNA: TGTGCCAGCTCACCACCGAGTACTTCTTATGGCTACACCTTC
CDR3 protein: CASSPPSTSYGYTF

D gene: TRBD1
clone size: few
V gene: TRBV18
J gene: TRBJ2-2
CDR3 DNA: TGTGCCAGCTCACCACCGGACTTGAGTTTCGGGACAGCTAACACCGGGGAGCTGTTTTTT
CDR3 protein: CASSPPDLSFGTANTGELFF

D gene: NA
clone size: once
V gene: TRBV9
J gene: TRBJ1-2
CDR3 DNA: TGTGCCAGCAGCGTAGCTACTTGGGGGTCGGGTGGCTACACCTTC
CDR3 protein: CASSVATWGSGGYTF

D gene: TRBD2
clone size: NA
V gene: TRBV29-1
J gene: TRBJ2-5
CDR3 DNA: TGCAGCGTTAATCTAGCGGGAGGAGAGACCCAGTACTTC
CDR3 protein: CSVNLAGGETQYF

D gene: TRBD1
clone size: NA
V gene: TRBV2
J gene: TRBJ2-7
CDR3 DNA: TGTGCCAGCAGTGGACGGACAGGGTACGAGCAGTACTTC
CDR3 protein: CASSGRTGYEQYF